These T cell receptor beta chains were read from a single sample in a study of blood T cells in healthy people across ages. TCRdb reanalysed the 5' RACE reads using MiXCR and keeps one entry per CDR3 protein. The sample comprises over 1.5 million distinct CDR3 sequences, around half of which are singletons, and 2.1% rests with the top ten. Material: blood. The receptor set was obtained from a woman in her forties in good health. CDR3s include the opening cysteine and the closing phenylalanine or tryptophan. D genes are given only for firm matches. Size is stated for part of the rows, as once, few or many counts, or as a class when the clone is expanded.

>-|TRBJ1-2|few|TRBV19
CASSTHQHGFYGYTF
TGTGCCAGTAGTACTCATCAACACGGATTCTATGGCTACACCTTC
>-|TRBJ2-3|once|TRBV20-1
CSAPNVDTQYF
TGCAGTGCTCCGAATGTTGATACGCAGTATTTT
>-|TRBJ2-3|-|TRBV11-2
CASRASIDTQYF
TGTGCCAGCAGGGCTAGCATCGATACGCAGTATTTT
>-|TRBJ2-1|-|TRBV4-1
CASSQPRRDNEQFF
TGCGCCAGCAGCCAGCCAAGGAGAGACAATGAGCAGTTCTTC
>TRBD2|TRBJ2-1|-|TRBV3-1
CASSQGGGGAYNEQFF
TGTGCCAGCAGCCAAGGTGGCGGGGGGGCCTACAATGAGCAGTTCTTC
>-|TRBJ1-2|-|TRBV25-1
CASSDPLSVGLYGYTF
TGTGCCAGCAGTGACCCCCTGTCGGTGGGGCTCTATGGCTACACCTTC
>TRBD1|TRBJ1-2|-|TRBV20-1
CSATTGGVYGYTF
TGCAGTGCTACGACAGGGGGCGTCTATGGCTACACCTTC
>-|TRBJ2-5|few|TRBV12-3/TRBV12-4
CASSKTLQETQYF
TGTGCCAGCAGCAAGACACTCCAAGAGACCCAGTACTTC
>-|TRBJ2-5|-|TRBV7-2
CASSLEHRLETQYF
TGTGCCAGCAGCCTTGAGCACCGTTTAGAGACCCAGTACTTC
>-|TRBJ2-3|-|TRBV28
CASSSSGGPFTDTQYF
-
>-|TRBJ1-1|-|TRBV25-1
CASSGGTGGNTEAFF
TGTGCCAGCAGTGGGGGGACCGGGGGGAACACTGAAGCTTTCTTT
>-|TRBJ2-3|few|TRBV6-1
CASSEGGVGYTQYF
TGTGCCAGCAGTGAAGGCGGGGTCGGATATACGCAGTATTTT
>-|TRBJ2-3|-|TRBV4-3
CASSQEDPYIADTQYF
TGCGCCAGCAGCCAAGAGGACCCCTATATTGCAGATACGCAGTATTTT
>-|TRBJ1-5|-|TRBV20-1
CSARDPTGLRDQPQHF
TGCAGTGCTAGAGACCCAACGGGACTGAGGGATCAGCCCCAGCATTTT
>TRBD2|TRBJ2-4|-|TRBV9
CASSVGGSMNIQYF
TGTGCCAGCAGCGTGGGGGGGAGTATGAACATTCAGTACTTC
>TRBD1|TRBJ2-1|-|TRBV20-1
CSARDKFGTENYNEQFF
TGCAGTGCTAGAGATAAATTTGGGACAGAGAACTACAATGAGCAGTTCTTC
>TRBD2|TRBJ2-5|few|TRBV12-3/TRBV12-4
CASSPRGVGQETQYF
TGTGCCAGCAGTCCGCGGGGGGTAGGGCAAGAGACCCAGTACTTC
>TRBD1|TRBJ1-5|few|TRBV6-6
CARSWDRTGGNQPQHF
TGTGCCAGGTCTTGGGACAGGACAGGGGGCAATCAGCCCCAGCATTTT
>-|TRBJ2-3|few|TRBV4-1
CASSQVWPTGSSQYF
TGCGCCAGCAGCCAAGTTTGGCCAACTGGCAGTTCGCAGTATTTT
>TRBD2|TRBJ2-1|-|TRBV5-1
CASSLITPGLAGGSSSYNEQFF
TGCGCCAGCAGCTTGATAACTCCGGGACTAGCGGGGGGCTCCTCTTCCTACAATGAGCAGTTCTTC
>-|TRBJ1-1|once|TRBV29-1
CSVETAWGFEAFF
TGCAGCGTTGAGACTGCATGGGGTTTTGAAGCTTTCTTT
>-|TRBJ2-4|few|TRBV6-2/TRBV6-3
CASSWLAKNIQYF
TGTGCCAGCAGTTGGTTAGCCAAAAACATTCAGTACTTC
>-|TRBJ1-2|few|TRBV28
CASTIRGADGYTF
TGTGCCAGTACTATTCGGGGGGCCGATGGCTACACCTTC